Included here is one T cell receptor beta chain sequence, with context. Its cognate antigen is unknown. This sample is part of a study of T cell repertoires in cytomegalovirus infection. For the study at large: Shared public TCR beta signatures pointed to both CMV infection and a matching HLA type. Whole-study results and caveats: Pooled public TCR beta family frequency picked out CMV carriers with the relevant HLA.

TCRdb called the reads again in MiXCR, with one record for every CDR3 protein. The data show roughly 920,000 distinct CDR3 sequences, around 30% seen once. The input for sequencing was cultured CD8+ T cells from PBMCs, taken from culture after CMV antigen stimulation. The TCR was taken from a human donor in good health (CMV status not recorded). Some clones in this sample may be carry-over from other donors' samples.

This CDR3 is CASSYDWGRGQPQHF. The DNA for the CDR3 is TGTGCCAGCAGTTATGACTGGGGCAGAGGTCAGCCCCAGCATTTT. This chain links TRBV7-2 with TRBJ1-5, with D perhaps TRBD1 (5 bases). Germline V gives CDR1 SGHTA, CDR2 FQGNSA. Trimming removed 6 bases at V and 6 bases at J, with 18 bases between. This CDR3 comprises 15 residues.